A selection of T cell receptor beta chains follows, all from one sample in a study of blood T cell repertoires in COVID-19. Sequencing was performed with immunoSEQ multiplex PCR; in TCRdb, only in-frame clones are kept and a portion is missing. The sample lists 150,000 to 200,000 clones; 92% were seen once. Material: peripheral blood. The receptors derive from a man aged 25-40 years with COVID-19, enrolled during active disease. CDR3s include the opening cysteine and the closing phenylalanine or tryptophan. D genes are given only for firm matches. Only some rows state a clone size, as once, few, many or a class for expanded clones.

TRBD2	NA	16	TRBJ2-3	TRBV9	TGTGCCAGCAGCATTACTAGCGGGAGGACGCTGGATACGCAGTATTTT	CASSITSGRTLDTQYF
NA	NA	15	TRBJ1-5	TRBV18	TGTGCCAGCTCACCATCCGGCGGTAGCAATCAGCCCCAGCATTTT	CASSPSGGSNQPQHF
TRBD1	NA	15	TRBJ1-2	TRBV25-1	TGTGCCAGCAGTGTACCGGGACAGGGGGCCCATGGCTACACCTTC	CASSVPGQGAHGYTF
NA	once	12	TRBJ2-7	TRBV10-3	TGTGCCATCAGTGTTGACAGCTACGAGCAGTACTTC	CAISVDSYEQYF
NA	NA	17	TRBJ2-1	TRBV18	TGTGCCAGCTCACCACCGAACGGTGAATATTCTAACAATGAGCAGTTCTTC	CASSPPNGEYSNNEQFF
TRBD2	NA	18	TRBJ2-1	TRBV7-2	TGTGCCAGCAGCTTAGTTACATTACTAGCGGGAGTAAAGAGGGAGCAGTTCTTC	CASSLVTLLAGVKREQFF
TRBD2	NA	18	TRBJ2-7	TRBV4-3	TGCGCCAGCAGCCAAGAGGGACTAGCGGGGGGCCACTCCTACGAGCAGTACTTC	CASSQEGLAGGHSYEQYF
NA	NA	16	TRBJ1-3	TRBV9	TGTGCCAGCAGCGTAGCTTCGACAGGAACTGGAAACACCATATATTTT	CASSVASTGTGNTIYF
TRBD1	NA	17	TRBJ2-7	TRBV28	TGTGCCAGCAGCTCCACCTTTGACAGGGGTTCTTCCTACGAGCAGTACTTC	CASSSTFDRGSSYEQYF
TRBD1	NA	13	TRBJ2-7	TRBV20-1	TGCAGTGCTAGTGGAGACAGGGACTACGAGCAGTACTTC	CSASGDRDYEQYF
NA	NA	13	TRBJ1-1	TRBV12-2	TGTGCAAGTCGCCCCCGGGACAGCATTGAAGCTTTCTTT	CASRPRDSIEAFF
NA	NA	16	TRBJ1-3	TRBV2	TGTGCCAGCAGCTTTTCCCCTTCCGTCTCTGGAAACACCATATATTTT	CASSFSPSVSGNTIYF
TRBD2	NA	16	TRBJ2-1	TRBV27	TGTGCCAGCAGTTTTCTCGGGACTAGCAAAAACAATGAGCAGTTCTTC	CASSFLGTSKNNEQFF
NA	few	15	TRBJ2-7	TRBV5-1	TGCGCCAGCAGCCTATTAGGGGTGATGGCTAACGAGCAGTACTTC	CASSLLGVMANEQYF
TRBD1	few	16	TRBJ2-7	TRBV7-2	TGTGCCAGCAGCTCTCGACCGGGACAGGGGGCTTGGGAGCAGTACTTC	CASSSRPGQGAWEQYF
TRBD2	NA	15	TRBJ2-2	TRBV3-1/TRBV3-2	TGTGCCAGCAGCACGGGACTAGCGTTCGCCGGGGAGCTGTTTTTT	CASSTGLAFAGELFF
NA	NA	14	TRBJ1-4	TRBV28	TGTGCCAGCAGTGGGGCAGGGTTTGGTGAAAAACTGTTTTTT	CASSGAGFGEKLFF
TRBD1	NA	17	TRBJ2-1	TRBV4-1	TGCGCCAGCAGCCAACCCCCGGGACAGGGTCGGTGGATTGAGCAGTTCTTC	CASSQPPGQGRWIEQFF
NA	NA	16	TRBJ1-2	TRBV27	TGTGCCAGCAGTTTAGGCGGTGGCGGGCCCTACTATGGCTACACCTTC	CASSLGGGGPYYGYTF
NA	once	12	TRBJ1-1	TRBV6-6	TGTGCCAGCAGGAGGGATGACACTGAAGCTTTCTTT	CASRRDDTEAFF
NA	once	13	TRBJ1-2	TRBV28	TGTGCCAGCAGGACCCGGACACGGTATGGCTACACCTTC	CASRTRTRYGYTF
TRBD1	once	14	TRBJ2-2	TRBV5-8	TGTGCCAGCAGCTTAAGACAGGGGGCCGGGGAGCTGTTTTTT	CASSLRQGAGELFF
TRBD1	NA	15	TRBJ1-2	TRBV2	TGTGCCAGCAGGGGTTCCGGGACAGGGGTCTATGGCTACACCTTC	CASRGSGTGVYGYTF
NA	once	13	TRBJ1-2	TRBV2	TGTGCCAGCAGTTTGACAGATATCTATGGCTACACCTTC	CASSLTDIYGYTF
NA	NA	13	TRBJ1-2	TRBV30	TGTGCCTGGAGTCCCAGTTCTAACTATGGCTACACCTTC	CAWSPSSNYGYTF
TRBD1	NA	15	TRBJ2-7	TRBV6-1	TGTGCCAGCAGTGAACTGGGGACAGGGCCCTACGAGCAGTACTTC	CASSELGTGPYEQYF
NA	NA	12	TRBJ1-1	TRBV19	TGTGCCAGTAGTCCAGGACAGAGTGAAGCTTTCTTT	CASSPGQSEAFF
TRBD1	NA	16	TRBJ2-7	TRBV6-6	TGTGCCAGCAGTTACCGGGACAGGGGACGGATCTACGAGCAGTACTTC	CASSYRDRGRIYEQYF
TRBD2	NA	16	TRBJ2-3	TRBV5-8	TGTGCCGGCGGACTAGCGGGGGGGCCTGGTACAGATACGCAGTATTTT	CAGGLAGGPGTDTQYF
NA	NA	13	TRBJ1-5	TRBV5-1	TGCGCCAGCAGCTTGGCCGGGTATCAGCCCCAGCATTTT	CASSLAGYQPQHF
NA	NA	12	TRBJ1-6	TRBV9	TGTGCCAGCAGCATGCGGAATGCACCCCTCCACTTT	CASSMRNAPLHF
NA	NA	15	TRBJ2-2	TRBV6-2/TRBV6-3	TGTGCCAGCAGTTACCAACCACAGGTTACCGGGGAGCTGTTTTTT	CASSYQPQVTGELFF
NA	NA	12	TRBJ1-1	TRBV18	TGTGCCAGCTCCAACTACGACACTGAAGCTTTCTTT	CASSNYDTEAFF
TRBD2	NA	17	TRBJ2-1	TRBV5-1	TGCGCCAGCAATTGGGGGGCTAGCGGGCGCCAAGGCAATGAGCAGTTCTTC	CASNWGASGRQGNEQFF
TRBD2	NA	14	TRBJ2-5	TRBV30	TGTGCCTGGAAAGGACTAGCGGGAGTGGAGACCCAGTACTTC	CAWKGLAGVETQYF
TRBD2	NA	16	TRBJ2-1	TRBV18	TGTGCCAGCTCACCTCCCGGGTTAGCGGGATGGAATGAGCAGTTCTTC	CASSPPGLAGWNEQFF
NA	NA	10	TRBJ1-5	TRBV27	TGTGCCAGCAGTTTTCGGCCCCAGCATTTT	CASSFRPQHF
TRBD2	NA	13	TRBJ2-7	TRBV6-2/TRBV6-3	TGTGCCAGCAGTCGGCTAGCGGCTTACGAGCAGTACTTC	CASSRLAAYEQYF
TRBD1	NA	13	TRBJ2-1	TRBV6-5	TGTGCCAGTTCCGGGACAGGGAACAATGAGCAGTTCTTC	CASSGTGNNEQFF
TRBD1	NA	20	TRBJ2-3	TRBV28	TGTGCCAGCAGTACTATTATCCCAAATCCGGGACAGGCATACACAGATACGCAGTATTTT	CASSTIIPNPGQAYTDTQYF
NA	NA	15	TRBJ1-5	TRBV28	TGTGCCAGCAGTTTAGGCGGATTTAGCAATCAGCCCCAGCATTTT	CASSLGGFSNQPQHF
NA	NA	15	TRBJ2-7	TRBV28	TGTGCCAGCAGTCTAGACAGAAGGGCAGCTCGCGAGCAGTACTTC	CASSLDRRAAREQYF
NA	once	14	TRBJ1-5	TRBV28	TGTGCCAGCAGCCTAGGCAGGGAAGGTCAGCCCCAGCATTTT	CASSLGREGQPQHF
NA	NA	14	TRBJ2-7	TRBV4-1	TGCGCCAGCAGCCTCCTAGGACAGCGGCCCGAGCAGTACTTC	CASSLLGQRPEQYF
NA	once	17	TRBJ2-3	TRBV7-2	TGTGCCAGCAGCTTAGTACGGGGACTCCCCGGCACAGATACGCAGTATTTT	CASSLVRGLPGTDTQYF
TRBD1	NA	13	TRBJ2-7	TRBV19	TGTGCCAGTGCCGAGACAGGGCTCTACGAGCAGTACTTC	CASAETGLYEQYF
NA	NA	13	TRBJ2-2	TRBV5-1	TGCGCCAGCAGCTTGCAGGTCACCGGGGAGCTGTTTTTT	CASSLQVTGELFF
NA	NA	14	TRBJ1-1	TRBV14	TGTGCCAGCAGCCAAGACTGGGGGAGGGCTGAAGCTTTCTTT	CASSQDWGRAEAFF
TRBD1	NA	15	TRBJ2-2	TRBV14	TGTGCCAGCGGACGAACAGGGGCGAACACCGGGGAGCTGTTTTTT	CASGRTGANTGELFF
NA	NA	14	TRBJ1-2	TRBV30	TGTGCCTGGAGGCGGGACTACTCGAAAGAGGACTACACCTTC	CAWRRDYSKEDYTF
NA	NA	13	TRBJ1-1	TRBV6-5	TGTGCCAGCAGTTACTTGGGGGGAGGGTTAGCTTTCTTT	CASSYLGGGLAFF
TRBD1	NA	12	TRBJ1-2	TRBV6-5	TGTGCCAGCAGTCCCCGACAGGGTGGCTACACCTTC	CASSPRQGGYTF
NA	NA	14	TRBJ2-5	TRBV11-2	TGTGCCAGCAGCGTACAGAGTTTCCAAGAGACCCAGTACTTC	CASSVQSFQETQYF
TRBD2	NA	19	TRBJ2-3	TRBV4-3	TGCGCCAGCAGCCTCCGGACTAGCGGGGGACTCCTTAGCACAGATACGCAGTATTTT	CASSLRTSGGLLSTDTQYF
TRBD1	NA	17	TRBJ1-5	TRBV10-3	TGTGCCATCAGTGAGTCGATGGGACAGGGGGATCGGCAGCCCCAGCATTTT	CAISESMGQGDRQPQHF
TRBD1	NA	15	TRBJ1-2	TRBV24-1	TGTGCCACCAGTGACCCCGGGACAGGGAGCTATGGCTACACCTTC	CATSDPGTGSYGYTF